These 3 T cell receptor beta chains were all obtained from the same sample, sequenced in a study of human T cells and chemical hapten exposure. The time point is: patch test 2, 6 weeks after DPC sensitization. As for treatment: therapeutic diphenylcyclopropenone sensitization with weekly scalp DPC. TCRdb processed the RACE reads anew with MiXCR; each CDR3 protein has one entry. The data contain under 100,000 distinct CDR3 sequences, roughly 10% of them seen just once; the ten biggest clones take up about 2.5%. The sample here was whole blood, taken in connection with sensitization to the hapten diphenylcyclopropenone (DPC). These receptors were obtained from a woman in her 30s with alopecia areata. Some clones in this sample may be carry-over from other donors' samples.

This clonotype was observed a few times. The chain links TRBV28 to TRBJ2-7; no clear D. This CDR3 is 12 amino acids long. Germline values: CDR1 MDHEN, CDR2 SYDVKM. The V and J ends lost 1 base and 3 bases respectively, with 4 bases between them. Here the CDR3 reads CASSLLDYEQYF. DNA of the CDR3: TGTGCCAGCAGTTTATTGGACTACGAGCAGTACTTC.

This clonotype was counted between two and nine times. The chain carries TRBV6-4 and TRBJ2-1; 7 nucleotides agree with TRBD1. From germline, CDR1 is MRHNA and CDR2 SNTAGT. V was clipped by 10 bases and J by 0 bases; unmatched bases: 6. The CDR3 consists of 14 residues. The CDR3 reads CAIPGQTSYNEQFF. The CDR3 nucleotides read TGTGCCATTCCGGGACAGACCTCCTACAATGAGCAGTTCTTC.

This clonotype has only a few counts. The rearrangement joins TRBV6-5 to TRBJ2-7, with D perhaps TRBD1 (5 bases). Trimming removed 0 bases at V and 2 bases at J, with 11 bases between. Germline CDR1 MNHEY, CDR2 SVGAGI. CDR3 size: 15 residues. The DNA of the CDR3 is TGTGCCAGCAGTTACTCGTTGGACACCCCCTACGAGCAGTACTTC. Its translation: CASSYSLDTPYEQYF.